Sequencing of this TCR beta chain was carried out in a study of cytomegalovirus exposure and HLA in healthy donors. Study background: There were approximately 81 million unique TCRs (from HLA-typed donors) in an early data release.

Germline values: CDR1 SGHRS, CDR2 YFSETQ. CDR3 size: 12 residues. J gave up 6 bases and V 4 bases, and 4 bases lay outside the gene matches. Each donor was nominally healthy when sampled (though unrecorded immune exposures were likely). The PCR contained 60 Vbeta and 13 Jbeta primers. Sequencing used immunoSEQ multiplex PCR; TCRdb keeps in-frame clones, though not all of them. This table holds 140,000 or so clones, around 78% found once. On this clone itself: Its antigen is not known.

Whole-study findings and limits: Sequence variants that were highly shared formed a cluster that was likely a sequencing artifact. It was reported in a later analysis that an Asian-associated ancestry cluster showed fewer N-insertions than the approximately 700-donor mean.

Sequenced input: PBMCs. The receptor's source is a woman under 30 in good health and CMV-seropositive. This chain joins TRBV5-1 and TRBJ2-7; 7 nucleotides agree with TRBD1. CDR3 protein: CASSGNRGEQYF. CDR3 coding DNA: TGCGCCAGCAGCGGGAACAGGGGCGAGCAGTACTTC.